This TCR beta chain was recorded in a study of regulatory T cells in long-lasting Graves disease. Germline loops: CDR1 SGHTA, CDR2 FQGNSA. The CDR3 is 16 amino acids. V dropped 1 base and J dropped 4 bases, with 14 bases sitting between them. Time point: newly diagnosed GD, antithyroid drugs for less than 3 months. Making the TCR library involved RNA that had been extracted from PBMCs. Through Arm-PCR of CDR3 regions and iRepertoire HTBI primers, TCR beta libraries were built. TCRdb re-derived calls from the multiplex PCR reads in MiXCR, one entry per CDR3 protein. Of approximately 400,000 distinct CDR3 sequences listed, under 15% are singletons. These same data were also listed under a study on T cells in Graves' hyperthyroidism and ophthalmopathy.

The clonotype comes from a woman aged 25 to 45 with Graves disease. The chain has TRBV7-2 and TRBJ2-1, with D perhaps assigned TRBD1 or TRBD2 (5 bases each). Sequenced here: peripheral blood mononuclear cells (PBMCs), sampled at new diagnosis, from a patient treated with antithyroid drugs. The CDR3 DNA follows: TGTGCCAGCAGCTTAGGGGGACCGAGTATTTACAATGAGCAGTTCTTC. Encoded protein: CASSLGGPSIYNEQFF.